Listed below are T cell receptor beta chains from one sample, sequenced in a study of human CD8 memory T cell subsets. Reanalyzing the 5' RACE reads, TCRdb keeps one entry per CDR3 protein, without DNA. The specimen's table records approximately 7,000 distinct CDR3 sequences. Source material: CD8+ stem-like memory T cells (TSCM and TCM) sorted from PBMCs. The source of these receptors is a human donor in good health. The CDR3 runs from the conserved cysteine through the conserved F or W. Clone size is shown for a subset of rows, as once, few, many or a class of expanded clone.

clone_size	cdr3_length	v_call	j_call	cdr3_aa
NA	12	TRBV12-3/TRBV12-4	TRBJ1-2	CASSLAGDGYTF
NA	13	TRBV6-6	TRBJ1-2	CASSYSKGDGYTF
NA	15	TRBV20-1	TRBJ1-1	CSALQGARLGTEAFF
NA	15	TRBV6-2/TRBV6-3	TRBJ2-4	CATVPLSGSVGIQYF
NA	14	TRBV5-1	TRBJ2-7	CASSLAIGSYEQYF
NA	14	TRBV5-1	TRBJ2-1	CASSQAGGVNEQFF
NA	17	TRBV7-6	TRBJ1-2	CASSLGTGGHHNYGYTF
NA	17	TRBV15	TRBJ2-1	CATSRTRTVSSYNEQFF
NA	17	TRBV20-1	TRBJ2-7	CSARDPGLAVSSYEQYF
NA	17	TRBV23-1	TRBJ2-7	CASSQTLTGKSCDEQYF
NA	12	TRBV20-1	TRBJ2-1	CSATPSNNEQFF
NA	14	TRBV3-1	TRBJ2-1	CASSPAGGLDEQFF
NA	13	TRBV5-1	TRBJ1-4	CASSLAAGEKLFF
NA	16	TRBV11-2	TRBJ2-1	CASSLLTSGRYNEQFF
NA	12	TRBV7-9	TRBJ2-1	CASSRGGGEQFF
NA	14	TRBV28	TRBJ2-7	CASSPPTSGDEQYF
NA	15	TRBV19	TRBJ2-1	CASSIVAGAYNEQFF
NA	16	TRBV11-2	TRBJ2-1	CASSSRSGGPYNEQFF
NA	17	TRBV5-1	TRBJ2-1	CASSPDPSGGFYNEQFF
NA	12	TRBV29-1	TRBJ1-4	CSVEIGRSELFF
NA	14	TRBV5-1	TRBJ2-1	CASSLAATYNEQFF
NA	16	TRBV20-1	TRBJ2-1	CSARDLLAGESGEQFF
NA	14	TRBV5-1	TRBJ1-2	CASSLADSNYGYTF
NA	14	TRBV4-2	TRBJ2-1	CASSQDRGSYEQFF
NA	12	TRBV29-1	TRBJ1-1	CSVKTGVTEAFF
NA	15	TRBV4-3	TRBJ2-2	CASSRGTRNTGELFF
large	14	TRBV13	TRBJ2-7	CASSLRGGPYEQYF
NA	15	TRBV28	TRBJ2-2	CASSPQGTRTGELFF
NA	16	TRBV7-9	TRBJ1-5	CASSLAQGGSNQPQHF
NA	13	TRBV5-1	TRBJ1-1	CASSFDREAEAFF
medium-sized	15	TRBV4-2	TRBJ1-1	CASSLLRQGPMGAFF
NA	13	TRBV7-2	TRBJ2-7	CASSFHGAYEQYF
NA	16	TRBV6-6	TRBJ2-3	CASSYGVDSSSDTQYF
NA	21	TRBV13	TRBJ2-1	CASSFLLGTSELGSTYNEQFF
medium-sized	13	TRBV28	TRBJ1-2	CASRSGQIDGYTF
NA	14	TRBV27	TRBJ1-1	CASSYQGGCTEAFF
NA	12	TRBV12-3/TRBV12-4	TRBJ2-2	CASIGYTGELFF
NA	14	TRBV2	TRBJ1-1	CASSGRGEYTEAFF
NA	13	TRBV3-1	TRBJ1-5	CASSQDLYQPQHF
medium-sized	14	TRBV21-1	TRBJ1-2	CASSRLGLNYGYTF